This T cell receptor beta chain was recovered during a study of beta chain features in type 1 diabetes. For the study at large: All of the samples together had approximately 100,000,000 sorted cells examined.

Whole-study findings and limits: Type 1 diabetes patients had TCRB CDR3s that were shorter (moderately but significantly so) in all four CD4+ subsets.

There are a few counts of this clone. Its antigen is unidentified. cDNA synthesis used the whole RNA isolate, giving expressed TCRB sequences. Regulatory, naive and central memory T cell samples averaged approximately 3.3 million reads. Sequencing used immunoSEQ multiplex PCR; TCRdb keeps in-frame clones, though not all of them. The sample includes approximately 250,000 clones, around 24% of them seen just once. The source material was naive CD4+ T cells from blood. This TCR was recovered from a woman between 25 and 40 years old with type 1 diabetes.

CDR3 in DNA: TGTGCCAGCAGTTACTCGGGGGAGGCAGGCTACGAGCAGTACTTC. This translates into CASSYSGEAGYEQYF. The chain combines TRBV6-5 with TRBJ2-7; maybe TRBD2 (6 bases). CDR3 length: 15 residues. The germline V and J ends were trimmed by 0 bases and 3 bases, with 12 bases remaining between them. CDR1 MNHEY and CDR2 SVGAGI come from the germline V gene.